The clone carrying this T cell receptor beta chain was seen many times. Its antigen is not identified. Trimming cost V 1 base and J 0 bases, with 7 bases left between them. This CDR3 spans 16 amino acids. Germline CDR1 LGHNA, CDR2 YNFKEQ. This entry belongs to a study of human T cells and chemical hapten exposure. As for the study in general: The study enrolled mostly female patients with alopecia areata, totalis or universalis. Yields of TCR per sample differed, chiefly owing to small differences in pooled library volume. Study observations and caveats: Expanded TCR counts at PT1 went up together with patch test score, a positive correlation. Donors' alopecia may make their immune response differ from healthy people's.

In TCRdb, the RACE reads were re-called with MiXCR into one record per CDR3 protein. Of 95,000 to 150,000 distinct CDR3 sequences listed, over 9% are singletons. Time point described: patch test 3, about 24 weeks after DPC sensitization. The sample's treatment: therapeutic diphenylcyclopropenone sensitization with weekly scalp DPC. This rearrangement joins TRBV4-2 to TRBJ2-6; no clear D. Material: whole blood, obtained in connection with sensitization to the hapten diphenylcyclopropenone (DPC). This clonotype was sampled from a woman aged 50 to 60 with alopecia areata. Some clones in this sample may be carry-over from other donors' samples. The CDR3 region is CASSQARFSGANVLTF. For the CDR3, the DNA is TGTGCCAGCAGCCAAGCCAGGTTCTCTGGGGCCAACGTCCTGACTTTC.